This T cell receptor (beta chain) was observed in a study of vaccination and CD4 T cells after COVID-19. This clonotype showed up just a few times. Its target is not known. The time point denotes: late sampling 161 to 241 days after vaccination in three convalescent patients. Treatment in this sample: approximately nine-day PBMC culture with coronavirus spike peptide pools or control peptides (ViraFEST assay). Looked up from germline, CDR1 is MDHEN and CDR2 is SYDVKM. V shed 9 bases and J shed 0 bases, with 18 bases lying between them. This CDR3 is built from 15 residues. Cultured CD4+ T cell DNA was sequenced using the Oncomine TCR Beta short-read assay. Via MiXCR, TCRdb re-called the PCR reads, giving one row per CDR3 protein. The data show fewer than 30,000 distinct CDR3 sequences, with about two fifths seen just once and roughly 4% held by the top ten.

Source: CD4+ T cells from blood, cultured in vitro, taken about 7 months after SARS-CoV-2 vaccination. The gene calls are TRBV28 and TRBJ2-7; possible D gene TRBD2, 7 bases. The TCR sequence derives from a human donor who had recovered from COVID-19. Here the CDR3 DNA reads TGTGCCAGTGGGGGGGGCAGGCAGAGCTCCTACGAGCAGTACTTC. It yields the protein CASGGGRQSSYEQYF.